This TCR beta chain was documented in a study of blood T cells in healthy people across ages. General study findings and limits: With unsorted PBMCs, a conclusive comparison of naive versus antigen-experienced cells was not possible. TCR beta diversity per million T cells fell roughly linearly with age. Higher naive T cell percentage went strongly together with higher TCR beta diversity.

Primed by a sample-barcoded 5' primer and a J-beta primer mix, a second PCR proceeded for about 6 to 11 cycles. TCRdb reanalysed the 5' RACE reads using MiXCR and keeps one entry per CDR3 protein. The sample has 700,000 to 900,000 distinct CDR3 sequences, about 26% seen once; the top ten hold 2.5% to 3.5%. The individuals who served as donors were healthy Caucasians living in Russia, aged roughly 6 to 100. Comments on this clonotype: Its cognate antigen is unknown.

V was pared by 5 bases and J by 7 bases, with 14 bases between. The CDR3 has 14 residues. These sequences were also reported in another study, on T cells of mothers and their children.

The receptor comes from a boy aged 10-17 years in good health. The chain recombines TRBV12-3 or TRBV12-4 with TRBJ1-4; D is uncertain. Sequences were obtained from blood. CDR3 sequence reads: CASSPSAGSEKLFF. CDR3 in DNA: TGTGCCAGCAGTCCCTCCGCGGGCAGTGAAAAACTGTTTTTT.